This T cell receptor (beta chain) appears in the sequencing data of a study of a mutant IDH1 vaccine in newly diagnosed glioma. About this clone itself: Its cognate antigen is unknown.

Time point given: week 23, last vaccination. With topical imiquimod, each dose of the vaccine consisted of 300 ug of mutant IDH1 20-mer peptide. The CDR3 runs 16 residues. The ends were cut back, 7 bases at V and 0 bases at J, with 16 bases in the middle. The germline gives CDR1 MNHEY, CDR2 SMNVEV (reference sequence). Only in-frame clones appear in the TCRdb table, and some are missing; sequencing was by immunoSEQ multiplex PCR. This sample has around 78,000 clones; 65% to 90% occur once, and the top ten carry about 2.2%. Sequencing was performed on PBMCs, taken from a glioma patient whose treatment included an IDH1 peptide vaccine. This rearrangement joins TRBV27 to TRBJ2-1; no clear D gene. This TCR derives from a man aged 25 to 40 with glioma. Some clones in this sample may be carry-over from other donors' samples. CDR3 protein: CASTYAPPSSYNEQFF. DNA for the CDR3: TGTGCCAGCACCTACGCCCCACCGAGCTCCTACAATGAGCAGTTCTTC.